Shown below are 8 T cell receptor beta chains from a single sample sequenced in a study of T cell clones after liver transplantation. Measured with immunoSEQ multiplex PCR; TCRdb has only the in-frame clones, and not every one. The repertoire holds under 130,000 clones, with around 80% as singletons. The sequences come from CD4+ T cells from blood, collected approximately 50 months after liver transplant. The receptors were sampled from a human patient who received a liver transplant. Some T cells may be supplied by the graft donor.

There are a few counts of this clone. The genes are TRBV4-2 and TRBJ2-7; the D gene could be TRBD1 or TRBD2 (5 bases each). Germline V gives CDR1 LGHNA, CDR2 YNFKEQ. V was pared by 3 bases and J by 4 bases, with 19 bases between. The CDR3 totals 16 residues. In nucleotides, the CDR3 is TGTGCCAGCAGCCACCCTCGGGGCTCAGAAAGGTACGAGCAGTACTTC. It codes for CASSHPRGSERYEQYF.

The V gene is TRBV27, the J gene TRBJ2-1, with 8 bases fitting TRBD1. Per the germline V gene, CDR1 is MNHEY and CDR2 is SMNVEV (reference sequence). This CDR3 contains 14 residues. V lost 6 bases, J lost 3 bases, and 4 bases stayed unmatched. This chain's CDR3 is CASRTGGFYNEQFF. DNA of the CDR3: TGTGCCAGCAGAACAGGGGGATTCTACAATGAGCAGTTCTTC.

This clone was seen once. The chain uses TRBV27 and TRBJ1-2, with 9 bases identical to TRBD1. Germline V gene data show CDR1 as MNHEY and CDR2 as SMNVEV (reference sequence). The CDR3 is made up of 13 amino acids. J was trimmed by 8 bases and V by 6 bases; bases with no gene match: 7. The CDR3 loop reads CASRRTGAGGYTF. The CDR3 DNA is TGTGCCAGCAGACGGACAGGGGCTGGAGGCTACACCTTC.

The CDR3, as DNA: TGCGCCAGCAGCTTAAATGCAGCCACTAGCACAGATACGCAGTATTTT. It specifies CASSLNAATSTDTQYF. The V call is TRBV5-1, the J call TRBJ2-3, with unresolved D. Germline loops: CDR1 SGHRS, CDR2 YFSETQ. CDR3 length: 16 amino acids. The V and J ends lost 2 bases and 0 bases respectively, with 13 bases between them.

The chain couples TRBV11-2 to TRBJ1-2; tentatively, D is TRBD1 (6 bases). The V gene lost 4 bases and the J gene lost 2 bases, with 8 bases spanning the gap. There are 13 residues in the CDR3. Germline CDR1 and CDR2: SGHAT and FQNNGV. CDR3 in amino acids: CASSSGQNYGYTF. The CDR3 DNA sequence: TGTGCCAGCAGCTCAGGACAGAACTATGGCTACACCTTC.

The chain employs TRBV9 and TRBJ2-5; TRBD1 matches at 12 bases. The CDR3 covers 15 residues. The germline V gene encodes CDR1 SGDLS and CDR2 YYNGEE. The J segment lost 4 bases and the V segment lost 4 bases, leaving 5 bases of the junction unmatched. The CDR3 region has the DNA TGTGCCAGCAGCAACCGGGACAGGGGGCGAGAGACCCAGTACTTC. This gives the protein CASSNRDRGRETQYF.

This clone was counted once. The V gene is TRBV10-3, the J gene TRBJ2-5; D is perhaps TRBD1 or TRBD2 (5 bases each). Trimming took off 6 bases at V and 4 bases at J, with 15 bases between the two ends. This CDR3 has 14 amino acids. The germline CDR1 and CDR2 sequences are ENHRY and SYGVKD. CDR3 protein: CAIRGDRLGETQYF. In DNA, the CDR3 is TGTGCCATCAGGGGGGATCGACTTGGAGAGACCCAGTACTTC.

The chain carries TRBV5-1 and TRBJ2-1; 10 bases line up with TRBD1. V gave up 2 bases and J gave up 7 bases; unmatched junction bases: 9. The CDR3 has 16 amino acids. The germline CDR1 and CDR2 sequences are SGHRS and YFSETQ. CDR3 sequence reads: CASSFRQGAGGNEQFF. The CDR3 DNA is TGCGCCAGCAGCTTCAGACAGGGGGCAGGGGGAAATGAGCAGTTCTTC.